The 13 T cell receptor beta chains below all came from one sample that was sequenced in a study of beta chain features in type 1 diabetes. Reverse transcribing all isolated RNA meant expressed TCRB transcripts were sequenced. Generated by immunoSEQ multiplex PCR, the TCRdb table keeps only in-frame clones and is missing some. This sample has roughly 350,000 clones, with more than 9.5% found just once. Sequencing was done on a sample of naive CD4+ T cells from blood. The origin of the receptors is a young woman in good health.

This clone has more than one count but fewer than ten. V gene TRBV15 combines with J gene TRBJ2-3; 7 bases map to TRBD2. The CDR3 runs to 15 residues. The V gene end was trimmed by 5 bases and the J gene end by 4 bases; junction bases not matched to a gene: 9. Germline V gene sequence: CDR1 LNHNV, CDR2 YYDKDF (reference sequence). The CDR3 sequence: CATSPKGGVADTQYF. The CDR3, as DNA: TGTGCCACCAGCCCGAAGGGAGGGGTGGCAGATACGCAGTATTTT.

V is TRBV10-3 and J is TRBJ2-7; 12 bases fit TRBD2. Trimming cost V 6 bases and J 7 bases; bases outside gene matches: 7. Looked up from germline, CDR1 is ENHRY and CDR2 is SYGVKD. This CDR3 spans 14 amino acids. The DNA of the CDR3 is TGTGCCATCAGGGGACTAGCGGGCCTGCCAGAGCAGTACTTC. The encoded protein is CAIRGLAGLPEQYF.

The chain has TRBV15 and TRBJ1-5; D possibly corresponds to TRBD1 (5 bases). Germline CDR1 is LNHNV and CDR2 is YYDKDF (reference sequence). Trimming cost V 2 bases and J 3 bases, with 23 bases left between them. CDR3 length equals 19 residues. This CDR3 reads CATSRSPSPGRAFNQPQHF. DNA for the CDR3: TGTGCCACCAGCAGATCCCCCTCCCCTGGCAGGGCTTTCAATCAGCCCCAGCATTTT.

V is TRBV9 and J is TRBJ2-1; 7 nucleotides line up with TRBD2. The CDR3 consists of 15 residues. Germline loops: CDR1 SGDLS, CDR2 YYNGEE. Trimming cost V 6 bases and J 2 bases; bases outside gene matches: 8. CDR3 coding DNA: TGTGCCAGCACCCCTCCGGGACTACCCTACAATGAGCAGTTCTTC. This translates into CASTPPGLPYNEQFF.

This clone appeared a few times. This chain uses TRBV11-2 with TRBJ2-1; 9 bases agree with TRBD2. J lost 5 bases, V lost 5 bases, and 4 bases had no gene match. Looked up from germline, CDR1 is SGHAT and CDR2 is FQNNGV. The CDR3 covers 14 residues. The CDR3 DNA reads as TGTGCCAGCAGCAGACTAGCGGTACACAATGAGCAGTTCTTC. Its translation: CASSRLAVHNEQFF.

The V call is TRBV19, the J call TRBJ1-1, with 8 bases fitting TRBD1. The CDR3 covers 13 residues. V trimming: 4 bases; J trimming: 7 bases; junction bases outside the gene matches: 5. Germline-derived CDR1 and CDR2 are LNHDA and SQIVND (reference sequence). In DNA, the CDR3 is TGTGCCAGTAGTACGATGGACAGGGTTGAAGCTTTCTTT. As protein: CASSTMDRVEAFF.

In its sample, this clone was seen a few times. This chain connects TRBV30 to TRBJ1-5, with D possibly being TRBD1 (5 bases). V was pared by 1 base and J by 0 bases, with 7 bases between. CDR3 length: 14 residues. The V gene's germline CDR1 is GTSNPN and CDR2 SVGIG (reference sequence). The CDR3, as DNA: TGTGCCTGGAGTGAGGGGAATAGCAATCAGCCCCAGCATTTT. The encoded protein is CAWSEGNSNQPQHF.

The CDR3: CASSLVGFSGNEQFF. CDR3 nucleotide sequence: TGTGCCAGCAGCCTTGTGGGGTTTAGCGGTAATGAGCAGTTCTTC. This chain uses TRBV5-5 with TRBJ2-1, with a tentative D call TRBD2 (6 bases). The CDR3 spans 15 residues. Trimming stripped 4 bases from V and 7 bases from J, with 18 bases between. Germline V lookup: CDR1 SGHKS, CDR2 YYEKEE (reference sequence).

This sequence joins TRBV28 and TRBJ2-1, with D uncertain. Trimming took 2 bases from V and 5 from J, leaving 13 bases between them. From germline, CDR1 is MDHEN and CDR2 SYDVKM. The CDR3 is made up of 15 amino acids. The CDR3 here is CASSLVSRKNNEQFF. CDR3 coding DNA: TGTGCCAGCAGTTTAGTGAGCAGGAAAAACAATGAGCAGTTCTTC.

A few counts support this clone. Other DNA sequences in the same sample also yield this CDR3. The chain combines TRBV18 with TRBJ2-1; 8 nucleotides line up with TRBD2. The CDR3 length is 15 residues. Germline-derived CDR1 and CDR2 are KGHSH and LQKENI. The V segment lost 3 bases and the J segment 4 bases; nucleotides outside the gene matches: 5. CDR3 protein: CASSPGLAEYNEQFF. For the CDR3, the DNA is TGTGCCAGCTCACCCGGACTAGCAGAATACAATGAGCAGTTCTTC. Complete variable domain (other parts from reference TRBV18 and TRBJ2-1): NAGVMQNPRHLVRRRGQEARLRCSPMKGHSHVYWYRQLPEEGLKFMVYLQKENIIDESGMPKERFSAEFPKEGPSILRIQQVVRGDSAAYFCASSPGLAEYNEQFFGPGTRLTVL.

This clone was observed a handful of times. The rearrangement links TRBV7-3 to TRBJ2-5; 10 positions agree with TRBD2. The CDR3 contains 14 residues. Looked up from germline, CDR1 is SGHTA and CDR2 is FQGTGA. The J segment lost 1 base and the V segment lost 9 bases, leaving 5 bases of the junction unmatched. CDR3 coding DNA: TGTGCCAGTTCTAGCGGGAGTATCCAAGAGACCCAGTACTTC. This codes for CASSSGSIQETQYF.

The CDR3: CASSPRTTTAAQYF. Here the CDR3 DNA reads TGTGCCAGCTCACCACGGACTACCACGGCCGCCCAGTACTTC. The rearrangement links TRBV18 to TRBJ2-5; the D gene is possibly TRBD2 (6 bases). The V and J ends lost 1 base and 9 bases respectively, with 15 bases between them. This CDR3 region has 14 residues. Germline V gives CDR1 KGHSH, CDR2 LQKENI.

Written as DNA, the CDR3 is TGTGCCAGCAGCTTGAGGGTAGCGGGAGGTCCCTCAGATACGCAGTATTTT. Translation: CASSLRVAGGPSDTQYF. The chain combines TRBV5-4 with TRBJ2-3; 10 bases are shared with TRBD2. This CDR3 has 17 residues. Germline V gene data show CDR1 as SGHNT and CDR2 as YYREEE (reference sequence). V lost 1 base and J lost 4; bases outside the gene matches: 9.